This T cell receptor beta chain is from a study of T cells in Graves' hyperthyroidism and ophthalmopathy. Regions amplified from RNA transcripts were the TCR beta CDR3 regions. First-round RT-PCR of the TCR CDR3 relied on the HTBI primer set. TCRdb fed the multiplex PCR reads into MiXCR, producing one record per CDR3 protein. The sample lists under 130,000 distinct CDR3 sequences; roughly 47% were seen once. Concerning this clonotype: No antigen is known for it.

Diagnoses were established using clinical symptoms, serum thyroxine and TRAb, thyroid ultrasound and orbital computed tomography. Study-wide findings and caveats: Blood held most thyroid clonotypes expanded above 0.001 frequency.

Sequenced: blood. This receptor was identified in a man aged 35-49 years with Graves' hyperthyroidism.

In DNA form, the CDR3 reads TGTGCCAGCAGCCCCGGGACAAGTAACTATGGCTACACCTTC. Its protein product is CASSPGTSNYGYTF. The chain has TRBV27 and TRBJ1-2, with D possibly matching TRBD1 (6 bases). This CDR3 has 14 amino acids. Between the trimmed V and J ends, which lost 6 bases and 1 base, there was a span of 12 bases. CDR1 is MNHEY, CDR2 SMNVEV, per germline (reference sequence).